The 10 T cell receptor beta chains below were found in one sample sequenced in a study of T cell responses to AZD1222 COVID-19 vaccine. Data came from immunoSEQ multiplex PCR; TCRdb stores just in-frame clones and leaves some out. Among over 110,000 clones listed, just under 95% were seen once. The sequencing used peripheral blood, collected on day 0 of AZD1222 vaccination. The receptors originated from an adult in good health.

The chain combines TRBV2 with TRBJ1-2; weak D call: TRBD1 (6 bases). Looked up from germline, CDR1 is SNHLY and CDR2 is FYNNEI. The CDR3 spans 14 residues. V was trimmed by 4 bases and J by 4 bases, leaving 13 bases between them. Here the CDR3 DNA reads TGTGCCAGCAGTGCAACAGGGTTGATCTATGGCTACACCTTC. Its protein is CASSATGLIYGYTF.

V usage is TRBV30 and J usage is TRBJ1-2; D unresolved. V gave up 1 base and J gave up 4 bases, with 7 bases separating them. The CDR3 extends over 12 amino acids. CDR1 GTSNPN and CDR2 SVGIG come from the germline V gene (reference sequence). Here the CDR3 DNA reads TGTGCCTGGAGTGCCCAGGCCTATGGCTACACCTTC. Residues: CAWSAQAYGYTF.

The CDR3: CASSPTAVGFGEQYF. Written as DNA, the CDR3 is TGTGCCAGCAGCCCGACAGCCGTGGGGTTCGGCGAGCAGTACTTC. The rearrangement joins TRBV27 to TRBJ2-7, with a weak D call TRBD1 (5 bases). CDR3 length equals 15 residues. Trimming pared 6 bases from V and 6 bases from J, leaving 21 bases between. Germline CDR1 MNHEY, CDR2 SMNVEV (reference sequence).

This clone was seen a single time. The chain's CDR3 is CASSPSTGVEETQYF. Written as DNA, the CDR3 is TGTGCCAGCTCACCCTCGACAGGGGTGGAAGAGACCCAGTACTTC. The genes are TRBV18 and TRBJ2-5; 8 positions match TRBD1. The CDR3 contains 15 residues. After removal of 3 bases from V and 3 bases from J, the junction contained 6 bases not matched to a gene. Looked up from germline, CDR1 is KGHSH and CDR2 is LQKENI.

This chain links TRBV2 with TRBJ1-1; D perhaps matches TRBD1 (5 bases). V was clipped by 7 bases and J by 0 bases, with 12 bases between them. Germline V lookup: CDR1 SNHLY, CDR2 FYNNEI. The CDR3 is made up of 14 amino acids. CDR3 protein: CASIVTDVNTEAFF. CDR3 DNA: TGTGCCAGCATTGTGACAGACGTGAACACTGAAGCTTTCTTT.

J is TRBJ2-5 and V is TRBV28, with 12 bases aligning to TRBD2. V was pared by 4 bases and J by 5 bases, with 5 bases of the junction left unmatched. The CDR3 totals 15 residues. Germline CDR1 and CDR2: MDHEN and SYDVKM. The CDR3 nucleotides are TGTGCCAGCAGTTCGGTGCTAGCGGGGGGGGAGACCCAGTACTTC. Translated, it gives CASSSVLAGGETQYF.

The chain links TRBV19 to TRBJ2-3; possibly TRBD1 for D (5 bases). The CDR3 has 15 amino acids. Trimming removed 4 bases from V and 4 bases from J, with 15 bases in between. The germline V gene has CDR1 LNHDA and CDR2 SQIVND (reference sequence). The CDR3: CASSTGFLGADTQYF. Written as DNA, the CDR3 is TGTGCCAGTAGTACAGGGTTTTTAGGAGCAGATACGCAGTATTTT.

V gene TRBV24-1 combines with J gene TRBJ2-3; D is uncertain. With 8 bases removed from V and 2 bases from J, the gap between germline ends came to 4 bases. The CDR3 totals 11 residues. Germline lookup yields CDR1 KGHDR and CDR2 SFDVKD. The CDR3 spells CATTLTDTQYF. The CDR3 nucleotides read TGTGCCACCACCCTCACAGATACGCAGTATTTT.

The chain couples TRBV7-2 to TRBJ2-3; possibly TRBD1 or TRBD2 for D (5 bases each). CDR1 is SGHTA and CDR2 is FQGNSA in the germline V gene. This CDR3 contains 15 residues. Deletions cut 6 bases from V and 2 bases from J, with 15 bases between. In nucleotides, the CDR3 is TGTGCCAGCAGTTATTTACCGGGACCCACAGATACGCAGTATTTT. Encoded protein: CASSYLPGPTDTQYF. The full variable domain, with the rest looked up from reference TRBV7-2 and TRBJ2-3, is GAGVSQSPSNKVTEKGKDVELRCDPISGHTALYWYRQSLGQGLEFLIYFQGNSAPDKSGLPSDRFSAERTGGSVSTLTIQRTQQEDSAVYLCASSYLPGPTDTQYFGPGTRLTVL.

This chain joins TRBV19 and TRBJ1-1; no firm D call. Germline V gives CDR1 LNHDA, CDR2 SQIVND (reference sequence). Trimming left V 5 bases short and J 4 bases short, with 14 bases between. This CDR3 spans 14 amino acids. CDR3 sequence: CASSLRIPGTEAFF. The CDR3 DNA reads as TGTGCCAGTAGTCTACGGATCCCGGGCACTGAAGCTTTCTTT.